What follows are 2 T cell receptor beta chains derived from one specimen sequenced in a study of CD8 T cells in ankylosing spondylitis. TCRdb reprocessed the 5' RACE reads with MiXCR, giving one entry per CDR3 protein. This sample has some 130,000 distinct CDR3 sequences; approximately 7.3% occur once, and the top ten carry 9.5% to 15%. Sequencing was carried out using blood, either unsorted or a sorted T cell fraction (not recorded which). The receptors were gathered from a female donor with ankylosing spondylitis or in good health (not recorded which).

This clonotype was recorded at least ten times. The chain joins TRBV5-1 to TRBJ2-5; 11 bases line up with TRBD2. Per the germline V gene, CDR1 is SGHRS and CDR2 is YFSETQ. The CDR3 length is 14 residues. The V and J ends lost 2 bases and 11 bases, in that order; junction bases with no gene match: 8. The CDR3 loop reads CASSLLAGAERQYF. The DNA of the CDR3 is TGCGCCAGCAGCTTACTAGCGGGGGCCGAACGGCAGTACTTC.

This clonotype was seen repeatedly, ten times or more. The rearrangement links TRBV20-1 to TRBJ1-5; D ambiguous. The CDR3 runs to 13 residues. CDR1 and CDR2 (germline): DFQATT, SNEGSKA (reference sequence). V was trimmed by 3 bases and J by 0 bases, leaving 6 bases between them. The CDR3: CSARSGSNQPQHF. For the CDR3, the DNA is TGCAGTGCTAGGAGTGGTAGCAATCAGCCCCAGCATTTT.